Following are 15 T cell receptor beta chains from one sample sequenced in a study of shared clonotypes between healthy human individuals. Libraries were prepared by immunoSEQ multiplex PCR; TCRdb keeps only in-frame clonotypes and omits some of them. The sample yields 2,100,000 or so clones, approximately 96% seen once. Sequencing was performed on naive CD4+ T cells sorted from blood. The subset was: CD45RA+ positively selected. The source of these receptors is a man younger than 35 in good health.

The chain uses TRBV6-1 and TRBJ2-3; 10 nucleotides match TRBD1. Germline values: CDR1 MNHNS, CDR2 SASEGT. V trimming: 8 bases; J trimming: 2 bases; junction bases outside the gene matches: 7. CDR3 length equals 15 residues. Here the CDR3 DNA reads TGTGCCAGCTCACCTGGGACAGGGGCCACAGATACGCAGTATTTT. Its translation is CASSPGTGATDTQYF.

The chain employs TRBV19 and TRBJ1-1; 8 nucleotides line up with TRBD1. V was pared by 4 bases and J by 6 bases, with 4 bases of the junction left unmatched. Germline V gene lookup returns CDR1 LNHDA and CDR2 SQIVND (reference sequence). This CDR3 comprises 13 residues. In DNA form, the CDR3 reads TGTGCCAGTAGTACCACAGGGGGGTCTGAAGCTTTCTTT. Its protein is CASSTTGGSEAFF.

Turning to this clone: Other DNA sequences in the same sample also yield this CDR3. V and J are TRBV18 and TRBJ1-1; D perhaps matches TRBD1 (5 bases). Germline CDR1 is KGHSH and CDR2 is LQKENI. The V end was cut by 4 bases, the J end by 2 bases, with 11 bases between. This CDR3 spans 14 amino acids. CDR3 sequence (DNA): TGTGCCAGCTCACTCGGGACGGTTAACACTGAAGCTTTCTTT. Its translation: CASSLGTVNTEAFF. Filled out from reference TRBV18 and TRBJ1-1, the complete variable domain reads NAGVMQNPRHLVRRRGQEARLRCSPMKGHSHVYWYRQLPEEGLKFMVYLQKENIIDESGMPKERFSAEFPKEGPSILRIQQVVRGDSAAYFCASSLGTVNTEAFFGQGTRLTVV.

The chain is built from TRBV30 and TRBJ1-3; 9 positions agree with TRBD1. V was pared by 4 bases and J by 0 bases, with 13 bases of the junction left unmatched. Looked up from germline, CDR1 is GTSNPN and CDR2 is SVGIG (reference sequence). This CDR3 contains 18 residues. The CDR3: CAWKPRPGQGNSGNTIYF. The CDR3 DNA reads as TGTGCCTGGAAGCCTCGTCCGGGACAGGGAAACTCTGGAAACACCATATATTTT.

The J gene is TRBJ1-3, the V gene TRBV7-8; maybe TRBD1 (6 bases). Deletions cut 4 bases from V and 0 bases from J, with 22 bases between. Germline values: CDR1 SGHVS, CDR2 FQNEAQ. The CDR3 runs to 19 residues. CDR3 sequence reads: CASSSLVGGRASSGNTIYF. The DNA for the CDR3 is TGTGCCAGCAGCTCCCTAGTTGGGGGCCGAGCTAGCTCTGGAAACACCATATATTTT.

This sequence joins TRBV30 and TRBJ1-3; a weak D match, TRBD1 (6 bases). This CDR3 has 14 amino acids. V was trimmed by 6 bases and J by 1 base, leaving 13 bases between them. The germline CDR1 and CDR2 sequences are GTSNPN and SVGIG (reference sequence). The CDR3 nucleotides read TGTGCCTGCCAATCGGGGGCGTCTGGAAACACCATATATTTT. This encodes CACQSGASGNTIYF.

CDR3 DNA sequence: TGTGCCAGCAGCTTAGTACTAGCGGATGTCTATGAGCAGTTCTTC. Translation: CASSLVLADVYEQFF. The chain recombines TRBV7-9 with TRBJ2-1; 8 bases line up with TRBD2. V trimming: 1 base; J trimming: 8 bases; junction bases outside the gene matches: 7. The CDR3 contains 15 residues. The germline V gene has CDR1 SEHNR and CDR2 FQNEAQ (reference sequence).

V gene TRBV30 combines with J gene TRBJ1-3, with D uncertain. The ends were cut back, 2 bases at V and 3 bases at J, with 2 bases in the middle. The CDR3 extends over 11 amino acids. Germline V CDR1 and CDR2: GTSNPN, SVGIG (reference sequence). CDR3 bases: TGTGCCTGGAGTATTGGAAACACCATATATTTT. This sequence encodes CAWSIGNTIYF.

The CDR3 sequence: CASRKRGGHADTQYF. CDR3 in DNA: TGTGCCAGCAGGAAGCGGGGGGGCCATGCAGATACGCAGTATTTT. The J gene is TRBJ2-3, the V gene TRBV27; 10 nucleotides match TRBD2. CDR1 and CDR2 from the germline V gene are MNHEY and SMNVEV (reference sequence). This CDR3 comprises 15 residues. Trimming at V came to 6 bases and at J to 4 bases, leaving 7 bases not matched to a gene.

This sequence joins TRBV18 and TRBJ2-7, with TRBD2 matching 7 bases. The CDR3 contains 15 residues. V was pared by 1 base and J by 6 bases, with 9 bases of the junction left unmatched. Germline V gene sequence: CDR1 KGHSH, CDR2 LQKENI. This CDR3 is CASSPRAGGWSEQYF. For the CDR3, the DNA is TGTGCCAGCTCACCACGGGCCGGGGGGTGGAGCGAGCAGTACTTC.

The V call is TRBV1, the J call TRBJ2-7; TRBD2 is taken as the D call from the table, unchecked against the DNA. TRBV1 is a known pseudogene. This CDR3 region has 16 residues. CDR3 region: CTSSQEGRRSSYEQYF. CDR3 coding DNA: TGCACCAGCAGCCAAGAGGGTCGACGGAGCTCCTACGAGCAGTACTTC.

J is TRBJ2-3 and V is TRBV9, with 10 bases matching TRBD2. The germline gives CDR1 SGDLS, CDR2 YYNGEE. The V gene end was trimmed by 3 bases and the J gene end by 0 bases; junction bases not matched to a gene: 13. The CDR3 is made up of 19 amino acids. The CDR3 region has the DNA TGTGCCAGCAGCGCACCGAGGACTAGCGGAGAATCAAGCACAGATACGCAGTATTTT. Translating gives CASSAPRTSGESSTDTQYF.

The chain recombines TRBV6-5 with TRBJ2-7; no firm D call. CDR3 length equals 11 residues. Per the germline V gene, CDR1 is MNHEY and CDR2 is SVGAGI. V gave up 4 bases and J gave up 6 bases, with 7 bases separating them. The CDR3 reads CASSWRLEQYF. The DNA for the CDR3 is TGTGCCAGCAGTTGGCGGCTCGAGCAGTACTTC.

The rearrangement joins TRBV19 to TRBJ1-2; 10 nucleotides agree with TRBD1. The CDR3 is 12 residues long. The germline V gene has CDR1 LNHDA and CDR2 SQIVND (reference sequence). The trim removed 4 bases at V and 7 bases at J, leaving 0 bases unmatched. This chain's CDR3 is CASSRQGAGYTF. The CDR3, as DNA: TGTGCCAGTAGTAGACAGGGGGCTGGCTACACCTTC.

The rearrangement uses TRBV11-1 and TRBJ2-1; 7 nucleotides agree with TRBD2. This CDR3 contains 14 residues. V shed 3 bases and J 3 bases; nucleotides not matched to a gene: 2. Per the germline V gene, CDR1 is SGHAT and CDR2 is FQDESV (reference sequence). CDR3 sequence: CASSFGGGYNEQFF. CDR3 DNA sequence: TGTGCCAGCAGCTTTGGGGGGGGCTACAATGAGCAGTTCTTC.